This TCR beta chain stems from a study of cytotoxic CD8 clonotypes in ibrutinib-treated CLL. Study conclusions and caveats: Rare overall, public clonotypes shrank or held steady under therapy.

The table came from immunoSEQ multiplex PCR; TCRdb's copy has only in-frame clones and leaves some out. The sample has more than 200,000 clones, approximately 79% seen once. The CDR3 has 13 residues. Germline lookup yields CDR1 KGHSH and CDR2 LQKENI. The V gene lost 3 bases and the J gene lost 1 base, with 6 bases spanning the gap. As to this clone: Its antigen is as yet unknown. Other nucleotide sequences in the sample specify the same CDR3.

The chain has TRBV18 and TRBJ2-5; possibly TRBD1 or TRBD2 for D (5 bases each). The source was PBMCs, collected after 12 months of ibrutinib treatment. The sequence derives from a human donor with chronic lymphocytic leukemia. This CDR3 is CASSPGTQETQYF. The CDR3 coding sequence is TGTGCCAGCTCACCCGGGACCCAAGAGACCCAGTACTTC.